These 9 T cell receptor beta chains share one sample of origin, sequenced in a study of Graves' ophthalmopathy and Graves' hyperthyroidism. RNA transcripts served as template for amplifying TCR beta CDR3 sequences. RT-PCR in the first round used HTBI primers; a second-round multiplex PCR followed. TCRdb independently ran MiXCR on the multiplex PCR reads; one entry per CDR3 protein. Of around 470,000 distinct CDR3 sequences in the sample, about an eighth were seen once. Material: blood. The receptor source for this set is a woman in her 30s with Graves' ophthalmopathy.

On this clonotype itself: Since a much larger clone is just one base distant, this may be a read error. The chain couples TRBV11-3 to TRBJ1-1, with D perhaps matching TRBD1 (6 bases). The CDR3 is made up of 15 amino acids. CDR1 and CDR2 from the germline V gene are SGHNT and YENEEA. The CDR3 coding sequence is TGTGCCAGCAAAGTTCAGGGGATCAAGAACACTGAAGCTTGCTTT. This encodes CASKVQGIKNTEACF. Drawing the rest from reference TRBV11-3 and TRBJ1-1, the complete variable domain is EAGVVQSPRYKIIEKKQPVAFWCNPISGHNTLYWYLQNLGQGPELLIRYENEEAVDDSQLPKDRFSAERLKGVDSTLKIQPAELGDSAVYLCASKVQGIKNTEACFGQGTRLTVV.

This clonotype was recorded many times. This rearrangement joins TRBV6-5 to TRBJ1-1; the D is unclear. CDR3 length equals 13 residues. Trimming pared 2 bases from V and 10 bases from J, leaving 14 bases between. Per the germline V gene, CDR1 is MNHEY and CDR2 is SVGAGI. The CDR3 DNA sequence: TGTGCCAGCAGTTACAAGGGCGGGTGGTCAGCTTTCTTT. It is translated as CASSYKGGWSAFF.

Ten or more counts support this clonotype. DNA of the CDR3: TGCAGTGCTAGGACTAGTTTTGAGACCCAGTACTTC. This translates into CSARTSFETQYF. This chain links TRBV20-1 with TRBJ2-5, with D perhaps TRBD2 (6 bases). This CDR3 region has 12 residues. The germline V gene encodes CDR1 DFQATT and CDR2 SNEGSKA (reference sequence). V lost 3 bases and J lost 5, with 10 bases in between.

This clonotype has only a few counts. The CDR3 bases are TGTGCCAGCAATTCTCACCTGAGGACAGAGAACACCGGGGAGCTGTTTTTT. It codes for CASNSHLRTENTGELFF. The V gene is TRBV12-3 or TRBV12-4, the J gene TRBJ2-2, with D tentatively TRBD1 (6 bases). V was trimmed by 7 bases and J by 1 base, leaving 19 bases between them. The CDR3 spans 17 residues.

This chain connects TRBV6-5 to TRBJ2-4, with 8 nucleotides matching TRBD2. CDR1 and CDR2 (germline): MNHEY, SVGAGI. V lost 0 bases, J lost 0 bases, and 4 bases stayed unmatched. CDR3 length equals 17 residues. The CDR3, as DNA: TGTGCCAGCAGTTACTCGCGGCTAGCGGGAGCCAAAAACATTCAGTACTTC. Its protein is CASSYSRLAGAKNIQYF.

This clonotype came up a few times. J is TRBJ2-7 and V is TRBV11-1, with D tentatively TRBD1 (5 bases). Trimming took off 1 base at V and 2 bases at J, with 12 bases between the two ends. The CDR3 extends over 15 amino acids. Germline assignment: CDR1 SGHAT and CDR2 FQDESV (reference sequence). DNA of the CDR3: TGTGCCAGCAGCTTAGAAGGCCCAGGGACCTACGAGCAGTACTTC. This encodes CASSLEGPGTYEQYF.

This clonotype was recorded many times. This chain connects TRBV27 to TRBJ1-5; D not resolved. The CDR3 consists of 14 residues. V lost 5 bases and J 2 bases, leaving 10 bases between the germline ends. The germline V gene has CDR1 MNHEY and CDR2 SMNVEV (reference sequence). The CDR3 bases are TGTGCCAGCAGTCCCCGACTGCGCAATCAGCCCCAGCATTTT. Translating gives CASSPRLRNQPQHF.

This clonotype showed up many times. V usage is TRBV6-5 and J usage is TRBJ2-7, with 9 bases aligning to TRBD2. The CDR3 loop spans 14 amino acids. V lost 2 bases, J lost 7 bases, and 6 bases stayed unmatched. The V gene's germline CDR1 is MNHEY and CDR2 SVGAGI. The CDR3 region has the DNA TGTGCCAGCAGTTACGGCGGGGGGGCGGAAGAGCAGTACTTC. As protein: CASSYGGGAEEQYF.

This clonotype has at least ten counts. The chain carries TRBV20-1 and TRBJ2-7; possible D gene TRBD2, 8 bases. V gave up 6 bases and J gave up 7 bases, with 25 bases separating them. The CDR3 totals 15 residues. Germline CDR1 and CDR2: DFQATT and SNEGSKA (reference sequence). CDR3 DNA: TGCAGTGCCCCAGGGGACAGCGGGAGTGCCGGGGAGCAGTACTTC. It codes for CSAPGDSGSAGEQYF.